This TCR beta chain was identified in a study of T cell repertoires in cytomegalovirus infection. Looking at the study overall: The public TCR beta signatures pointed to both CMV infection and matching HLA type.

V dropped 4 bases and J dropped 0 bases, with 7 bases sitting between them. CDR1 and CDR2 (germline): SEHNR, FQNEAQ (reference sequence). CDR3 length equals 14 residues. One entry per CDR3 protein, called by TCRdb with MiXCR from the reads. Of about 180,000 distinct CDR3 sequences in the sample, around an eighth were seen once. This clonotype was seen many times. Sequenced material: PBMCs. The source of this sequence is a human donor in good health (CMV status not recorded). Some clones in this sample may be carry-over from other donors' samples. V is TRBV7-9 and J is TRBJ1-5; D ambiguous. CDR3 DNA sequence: TGTGCCAGCAGCTACGGTAGTAGCAATCAGCCCCAGCATTTT. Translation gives CASSYGSSNQPQHF.